This is a list of T cell receptor beta chains from one sample in a study of PD-1 blockade in classical Hodgkin lymphoma. Profiled with immunoSEQ multiplex PCR; TCRdb holds only in-frame clones, not every one. The data hold about 29,000 clones, with 70% to 85% observed a single time. Sequencing was performed on peripheral blood mononuclear cells (PBMCs), taken before the second cycle of nivolumab. These receptors were obtained from a human donor with classical Hodgkin lymphoma. Both conserved end residues are part of each CDR3. The D gene is left open where the match is weak. Part of the rows lack a size; the others show once, few, many or a class for expanded clones.

>TRBV6-5|TRBJ1-4|14|.|few
CASSRSSFGEKLFF
TGTGCCAGCAGTCGTTCCTCTTTTGGTGAAAAACTGTTTTTT
>TRBV5-6|TRBJ2-7|16|.|.
CASSLDGGPGAYEQYF
TGTGCCAGCAGCTTGGATGGTGGGCCCGGGGCCTACGAGCAGTACTTC
>TRBV10-3|TRBJ2-4|19|TRBD1|.
CAISEGSGTGEEAKNIQYF
TGTGCCATCAGTGAGGGATCCGGGACAGGGGAAGAAGCCAAAAACATTCAGTACTTC
>TRBV7-2|TRBJ1-5|14|.|.
CASSLEWGNQPQHF
TGTGCCAGCAGCTTAGAGTGGGGGAATCAGCCCCAGCATTTT
>TRBV7-3|TRBJ2-2|15|.|few
CASSPPGQNTGELFF
TGTGCCAGCAGCCCCCCGGGGCAGAACACCGGGGAGCTGTTTTTT
>TRBV15|TRBJ2-5|14|.|.
CATSRDRGQGTQYF
TGTGCCACCAGCAGAGATCGAGGCCAGGGGACCCAGTACTTC
>TRBV9|TRBJ2-5|15|TRBD1|.
CASSATGTGRETQYF
TGTGCCAGCAGCGCAACCGGGACAGGGAGAGAGACCCAGTACTTC
>TRBV9|TRBJ1-1|15|.|.
CASSATGNMNTEAFF
TGTGCCAGCAGCGCTACAGGGAACATGAACACTGAAGCTTTCTTT
>TRBV6-1|TRBJ1-4|14|.|.
CASSDASTNEKLFF
TGTGCCAGCAGTGACGCGAGCACTAATGAAAAACTGTTTTTT
>TRBV5-1|TRBJ2-5|16|TRBD2|.
CASSLQAGDTWETQYF
TGCGCCAGCAGCTTGCAAGCGGGAGATACCTGGGAGACCCAGTACTTC
>TRBV15|TRBJ2-2|17|.|.
CATSEKFQGYDTGELFF
TGTGCCACCAGCGAAAAATTTCAGGGGTATGACACCGGGGAGCTGTTTTTT
>TRBV13|TRBJ2-7|15|TRBD1|.
CASSLVGTGSYEQYF
TGTGCCAGCAGCTTAGTAGGGACAGGCTCCTACGAGCAGTACTTC
>TRBV4-3|TRBJ2-3|18|.|.
CASSQDNGYRLHTDTQYF
TGCGCCAGCAGCCAAGATAACGGGTACCGGCTACACACAGATACGCAGTATTTT
>TRBV28|TRBJ2-3|15|TRBD2|once
CASSSPAGGTDTQYF
TGTGCCAGCAGTTCCCCAGCGGGGGGCACAGATACGCAGTATTTT
>TRBV6-1|TRBJ1-2|16|.|.
CASSGPNRAINYGYTF
TGTGCCAGCAGTGGACCGAACCGGGCCATTAACTATGGCTACACCTTC
>TRBV9|TRBJ2-5|16|TRBD2|once
CASSVGLAGIQETQYF
TGTGCCAGCAGCGTAGGACTAGCGGGGATCCAAGAGACCCAGTACTTC
>TRBV6-1|TRBJ2-4|14|.|.
CASSEGLAKNIQYF
TGTGCCAGCAGTGAGGGTCTAGCCAAAAACATTCAGTACTTC
>TRBV12-2|TRBJ2-3|17|.|.
CASRLAPVRGRTDTQYF
TGTGCAAGTCGCTTAGCTCCGGTCCGCGGGAGGACAGATACGCAGTATTTT
>TRBV13|TRBJ2-3|16|.|few
CASSSPNTPRADTQYF
TGTGCCAGCAGCTCCCCCAACACTCCTAGGGCAGATACGCAGTATTTT
>TRBV5-1|TRBJ2-2|14|.|.
CASSLEGLTGELFF
TGCGCCAGCAGCTTAGAAGGCCTCACCGGGGAGCTGTTTTTT
>TRBV2|TRBJ2-7|15|.|.
CASRPRGVSASEQYF
TGTGCCAGCAGGCCAAGGGGGGTCTCAGCCTCCGAGCAGTACTTC
>TRBV4-2|TRBJ2-2|14|.|.
CASSQSSGGRELFF
TGTGCCAGCAGCCAAAGTTCAGGCGGCCGGGAGCTGTTTTTT
>TRBV5-1|TRBJ2-3|15|TRBD1|.
CASSGGQGATDTQYF
TGCGCCAGCAGCGGGGGACAGGGGGCCACAGATACGCAGTATTTT
>TRBV7-2|TRBJ2-1|16|.|few
CASSPPGRDFYNEQFF
TGTGCCAGCAGCCCCCCTGGCCGAGACTTCTACAATGAGCAGTTCTTC
>TRBV6-1|TRBJ2-4|15|TRBD1|.
CASSPEDRLKNIQYF
TGTGCCAGCAGTCCCGAGGACAGGTTGAAAAACATTCAGTACTTC
>TRBV10-1|TRBJ2-3|14|.|.
CASSDSELGDTQYF
TGCGCCAGCAGTGATAGCGAATTAGGAGATACGCAGTATTTT
>TRBV28|TRBJ1-5|14|.|.
CASRLGPRGQPQHF
TGTGCCAGCAGGCTTGGGCCCCGGGGGCAGCCCCAGCATTTT
>TRBV5-6|TRBJ1-2|14|.|.
CASSLRGGGYGYTF
TGTGCCAGCAGCTTGCGCGGGGGCGGGTATGGCTACACCTTC
>TRBV2|TRBJ2-2|15|.|.
CASTRQDLNTGELFF
TGTGCCAGCACCCGACAGGATCTGAACACCGGGGAGCTGTTTTTT
>TRBV10-3|TRBJ1-6|13|.|.
CAPGWGGNSPLHF
TGTGCGCCCGGCTGGGGGGGTAATTCACCCCTCCACTTT
>TRBV7-3|TRBJ2-1|15|TRBD2|few
CASSSSGGPYNEQFF
TGTGCCAGCAGCTCGAGCGGGGGGCCCTACAATGAGCAGTTCTTC
>TRBV11-2|TRBJ2-7|15|TRBD2|.
CASSLVGGRSDEQYF
TGTGCCAGCAGCTTAGTGGGCGGGAGAAGCGACGAGCAGTACTTC
>TRBV7-9|TRBJ2-2|13|TRBD2|once
CASSRSGAGELFF
TGTGCCAGCAGCCGTAGCGGGGCCGGGGAGCTGTTTTTT
>TRBV18|TRBJ2-7|16|.|.
CASSFLAPDRPYEQYF
TGTGCCAGCTCCTTCCTAGCGCCCGATCGACCCTACGAGCAGTACTTC
>TRBV18|TRBJ1-2|11|.|.
CASSKGDGYTF
TGTGCCAGCTCCAAAGGCGATGGCTACACCTTC
>TRBV28|TRBJ2-7|13|.|.
CASSLSARGEQYF
TGTGCCAGCAGTTTGAGTGCCAGGGGCGAGCAGTACTTC
>TRBV10-3|TRBJ2-7|15|TRBD2|.
CAISEQAGGPYEQYF
TGTGCCATCAGTGAGCAGGCGGGAGGGCCCTACGAGCAGTACTTC
>TRBV28|TRBJ2-1|12|.|.
CASSATALQQFF
TGTGCCAGCAGTGCCACGGCTCTGCAGCAGTTCTTC
>TRBV19|TRBJ2-5|16|.|.
CASSPNRDPSVKTQYF
TGTGCCAGTAGCCCTAACCGGGACCCCTCAGTAAAGACCCAGTACTTC
>TRBV11-3|TRBJ2-3|15|TRBD1|.
CASSGRTGGTDTQYF
TGTGCCAGCAGCGGTCGGACAGGGGGCACAGATACGCAGTATTTT
>TRBV6-5|TRBJ1-2|13|.|.
CASSSRVFLGYTF
TGTGCCAGCAGCTCCCGGGTCTTCCTTGGCTACACCTTC
>TRBV19|TRBJ2-1|15|TRBD2|.
CASSIQRGAYNEQFF
TGTGCCAGTAGTATTCAGCGGGGGGCCTACAATGAGCAGTTCTTC
>TRBV6-5|TRBJ2-1|13|TRBD2|.
CASRGLGYNEQFF
TGTGCCAGCAGAGGACTAGGTTACAATGAGCAGTTCTTC
>TRBV4-3|TRBJ2-3|18|TRBD2|.
CASSQQRTSGASTDTQYF
TGCGCCAGCAGCCAACAACGGACTAGCGGGGCTAGCACAGATACGCAGTATTTT